This T cell receptor (beta chain) was identified during a study of shared clonotypes between healthy human individuals. The data were produced by immunoSEQ multiplex PCR, yet TCRdb's version contains in-frame clones alone and is incomplete. This table has 2 million or so clones, about 94% appearing once. Germline CDR1 is LGHNA and CDR2 is YNFKEQ. This CDR3 spans 16 amino acids. Trimming took off 0 bases at V and 2 bases at J, with 13 bases between the two ends. Cells designated naive CD8 were CD45RO-negative and were positively selected for CCR7, with terminally differentiated effector memory CD45RA+ cells excluded.

What was sequenced was naive CD8+ T cells sorted from blood. J is TRBJ2-5 and V is TRBV4-2; D perhaps matches TRBD1 (7 bases). This sequence was found in a man between 18 and 35 years old in good health. This chain's CDR3 is CASSQEEGDRQETQYF. Here the CDR3 DNA reads TGTGCCAGCAGCCAAGAGGAGGGGGACAGACAAGAGACCCAGTACTTC.